This T cell receptor (beta chain) was identified during a study of T cell responses to AZD1222 COVID-19 vaccine. Across the whole study: Pooling was applied to second doses at about 4 or about 12 weeks.

The study's findings and limits: After the peak T cell response, and only then, were repertoires sampled. Vaccination with two AZD1222 doses was followed by a rise in Spike-specific TCR breadth and depth.

Assay used: immunoSEQ multiplex PCR; TCRdb lists only in-frame clones, some missing. Of around 150,000 clones detected, around 94% appear once; the ten largest clones hold approximately 0.64%. The CDR3 sequence is 13 residues long. V lost 6 bases, J lost 4 bases, and 12 bases lay in between. Germline-derived CDR1 and CDR2 are LGHNA and YNFKEQ. On this clone itself: Its antigen is unidentified.

This specimen consisted of peripheral blood, obtained on day 0 of AZD1222 vaccination. The TCR was taken from an adult in good health. The V call is TRBV4-2, the J call TRBJ1-1; TRBD1 is a possible D gene (6 bases). CDR3: CASSRGGGTEAFF. CDR3 bases: TGTGCCAGCAGTCGGGGAGGGGGCACTGAAGCTTTCTTT.